This T cell receptor beta chain is drawn from a study of shared T cell receptors in the human thymus. V shed 2 bases, J shed 4 bases, and the junction held 4 bases outside the gene matches. Germline loops: CDR1 SGHRS, CDR2 YFSETQ. This CDR3 spans 15 amino acids. The method was immunoSEQ multiplex PCR; TCRdb's version includes in-frame clones alone and lacks a portion of them. This table has roughly 410,000 clones, over 90% appearing once. Specimen: thymocytes. This rearrangement joins TRBV5-1 to TRBJ2-3; TRBD2 aligns across 10 bases. The clonotype comes from a human donor. This chain's CDR3 is CASSFGSGRADTQYF. The CDR3 nucleotides read TGCGCCAGCAGCTTTGGAAGCGGGAGGGCAGATACGCAGTATTTT. The whole variable domain, remainder taken from reference TRBV5-1 and TRBJ2-3, is KAGVTQTPRYLIKTRGQQVTLSCSPISGHRSVSWYQQTPGQGLQFLFEYFSETQRNKGNFPGRFSGRQFSNSRSEMNVSTLELGDSALYLCASSFGSGRADTQYFGPGTRLTVL.